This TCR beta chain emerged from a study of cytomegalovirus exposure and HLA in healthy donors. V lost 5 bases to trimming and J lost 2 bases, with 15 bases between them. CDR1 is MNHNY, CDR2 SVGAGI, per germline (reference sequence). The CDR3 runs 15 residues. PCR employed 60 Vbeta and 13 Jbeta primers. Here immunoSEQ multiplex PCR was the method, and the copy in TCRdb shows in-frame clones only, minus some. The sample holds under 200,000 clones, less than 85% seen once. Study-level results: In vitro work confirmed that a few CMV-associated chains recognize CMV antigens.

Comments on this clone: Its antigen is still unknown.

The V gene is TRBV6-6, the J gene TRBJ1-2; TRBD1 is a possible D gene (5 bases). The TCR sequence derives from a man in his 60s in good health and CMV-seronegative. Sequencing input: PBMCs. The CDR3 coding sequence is TGTGCCAGCAGTCGAGGGGAGGGACTGAACTATGGCTACACCTTC. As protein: CASSRGEGLNYGYTF.